The clone carrying this T cell receptor (beta chain) showed up many times. The sample comes from a study of human T cells and chemical hapten exposure. As for the study in general: Predominantly women, the patients had alopecia areata, totalis or universalis.

MiXCR was run by TCRdb on the RACE reads, yielding one entry per CDR3 protein. The table shows 350,000 to 450,000 distinct CDR3 sequences, with 4.5% to 6% occurring only once. Specified time point: pre-sensitization, week 0. As for treatment: therapeutic diphenylcyclopropenone sensitization with weekly scalp DPC. Unfractionated whole blood served as the source for total RNA extraction. Looked up from germline, CDR1 is SGHTA and CDR2 is FQGNSA. Trimming took 1 base from V and 9 from J; bases not matched to a gene: 3. The CDR3 has 15 amino acids. The TCR sequence derives from a woman in her forties or fifties with alopecia areata. Some clones in this sample may be carry-over from other donors' samples. The sequences come from whole blood, collected in connection with sensitization to the hapten diphenylcyclopropenone (DPC). The V and J genes are TRBV7-2 and TRBJ2-3; 14 bases map to TRBD2. Here the CDR3 reads CASSLEGLAGVTQYF. The CDR3 nucleotides read TGTGCCAGCAGCTTAGAGGGACTAGCGGGAGTCACGCAGTATTTT. The full variable domain, completed using reference TRBV7-2 and TRBJ2-3, is GAGVSQSPSNKVTEKGKDVELRCDPISGHTALYWYRQSLGQGLEFLIYFQGNSAPDKSGLPSDRFSAERTGGSVSTLTIQRTQQEDSAVYLCASSLEGLAGVTQYFGPGTRLTVL.